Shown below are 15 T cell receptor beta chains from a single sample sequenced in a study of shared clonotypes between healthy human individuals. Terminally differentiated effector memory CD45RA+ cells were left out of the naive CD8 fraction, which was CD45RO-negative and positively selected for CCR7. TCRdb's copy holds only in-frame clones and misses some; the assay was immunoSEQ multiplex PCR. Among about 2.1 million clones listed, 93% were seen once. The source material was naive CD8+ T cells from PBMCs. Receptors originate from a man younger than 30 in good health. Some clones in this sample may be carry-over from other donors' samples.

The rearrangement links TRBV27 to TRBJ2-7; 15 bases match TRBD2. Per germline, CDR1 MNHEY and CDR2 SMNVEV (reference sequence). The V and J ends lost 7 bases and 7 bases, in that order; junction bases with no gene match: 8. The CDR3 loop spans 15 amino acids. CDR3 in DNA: TGTGCCAGCAAACAGGGACTAGCGGGAGGACGGGAGCAGTACTTC. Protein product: CASKQGLAGGREQYF.

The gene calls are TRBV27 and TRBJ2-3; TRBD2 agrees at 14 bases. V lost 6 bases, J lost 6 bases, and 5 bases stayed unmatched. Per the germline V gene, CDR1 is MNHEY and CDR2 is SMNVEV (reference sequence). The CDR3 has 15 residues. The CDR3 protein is CASRRLAGGPDTQYF. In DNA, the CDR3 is TGTGCCAGCAGGAGACTAGCGGGAGGGCCTGATACGCAGTATTTT.

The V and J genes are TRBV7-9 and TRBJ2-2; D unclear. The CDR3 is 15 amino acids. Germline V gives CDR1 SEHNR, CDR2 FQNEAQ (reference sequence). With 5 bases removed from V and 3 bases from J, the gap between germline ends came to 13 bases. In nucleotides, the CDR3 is TGTGCCAGCAGCCCTACGGCCAGTGACACCGGGGAGCTGTTTTTT. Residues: CASSPTASDTGELFF. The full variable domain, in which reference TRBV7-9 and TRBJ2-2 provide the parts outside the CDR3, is DTGVSQNPRHKITKRGQNVTFRCDPISEHNRLYWYRQTLGQGPEFLTYFQNEAQLEKSRLLSDRFSAERPKGSFSTLEIQRTEQGDSAMYLCASSPTASDTGELFFGEGSRLTVL.

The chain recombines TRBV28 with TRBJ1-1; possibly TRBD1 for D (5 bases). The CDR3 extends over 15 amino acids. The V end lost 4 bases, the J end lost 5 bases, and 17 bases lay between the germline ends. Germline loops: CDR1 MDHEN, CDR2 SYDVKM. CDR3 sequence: CASSSPGTDRTEAFF. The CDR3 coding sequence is TGTGCCAGCAGTTCGCCCGGGACGGATAGAACTGAAGCTTTCTTT.

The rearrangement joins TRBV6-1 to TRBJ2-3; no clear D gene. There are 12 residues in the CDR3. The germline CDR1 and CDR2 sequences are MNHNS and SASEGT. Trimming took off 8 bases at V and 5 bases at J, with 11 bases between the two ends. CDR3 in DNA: TGTGCCAGCTTTCAGGCCCGAGATACGCAGTATTTT. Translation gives CASFQARDTQYF.

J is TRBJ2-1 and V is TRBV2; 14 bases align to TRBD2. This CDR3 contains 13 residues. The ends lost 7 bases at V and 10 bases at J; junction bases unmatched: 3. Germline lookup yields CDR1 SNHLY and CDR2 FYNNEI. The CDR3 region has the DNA TGTGCCAGCACGGGACTAGCGGGAGACGAGCAGTTCTTC. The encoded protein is CASTGLAGDEQFF. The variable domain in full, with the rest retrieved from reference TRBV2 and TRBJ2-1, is EPEVTQTPSHQVTQMGQEVILRCVPISNHLYFYWYRQILGQKVEFLVSFYNNEISEKSEIFDDQFSVERPDGSNFTLKIRSTKLEDSAMYFCASTGLAGDEQFFGPGTRLTVL.

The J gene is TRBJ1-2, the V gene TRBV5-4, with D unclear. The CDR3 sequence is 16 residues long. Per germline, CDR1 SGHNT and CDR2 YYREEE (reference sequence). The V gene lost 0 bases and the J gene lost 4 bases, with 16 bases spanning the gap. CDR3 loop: CASSLVTRPAGYGYTF. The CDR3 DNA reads TGTGCCAGCAGCTTGGTAACCAGGCCGGCTGGCTATGGCTACACCTTC.

The CDR3 sequence is CASSGPEAGGGLWETQYF. CDR3 nucleotide sequence: TGTGCCAGCAGTGGGCCGGAAGCGGGAGGGGGATTATGGGAGACCCAGTACTTC. The chain recombines TRBV6-1 with TRBJ2-5; 10 bases align to TRBD2. The junction had 16 bases not matched to a gene; V was cut back by 4 bases and J by 5 bases. The CDR3 extends over 18 amino acids. CDR1 is MNHNS, CDR2 SASEGT, per germline.

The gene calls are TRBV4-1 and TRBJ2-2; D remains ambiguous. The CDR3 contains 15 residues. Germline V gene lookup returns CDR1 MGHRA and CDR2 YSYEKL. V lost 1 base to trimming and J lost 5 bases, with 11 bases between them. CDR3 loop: CASSQAPQSTGELFF. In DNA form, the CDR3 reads TGCGCCAGCAGCCAAGCCCCCCAGTCGACCGGGGAGCTGTTTTTT.

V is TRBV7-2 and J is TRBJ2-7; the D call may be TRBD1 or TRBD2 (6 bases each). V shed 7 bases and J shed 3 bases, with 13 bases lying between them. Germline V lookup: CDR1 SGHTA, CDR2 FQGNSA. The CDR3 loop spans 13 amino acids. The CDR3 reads CASTWGAHYEQYF. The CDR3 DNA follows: TGTGCCAGCACCTGGGGGGCCCACTACGAGCAGTACTTC.

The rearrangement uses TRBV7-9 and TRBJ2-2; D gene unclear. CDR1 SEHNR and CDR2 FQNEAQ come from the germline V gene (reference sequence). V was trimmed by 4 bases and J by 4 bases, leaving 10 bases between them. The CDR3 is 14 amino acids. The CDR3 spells CASSWALSTGELFF. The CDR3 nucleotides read TGTGCCAGCAGCTGGGCCTTGAGCACCGGGGAGCTGTTTTTT.

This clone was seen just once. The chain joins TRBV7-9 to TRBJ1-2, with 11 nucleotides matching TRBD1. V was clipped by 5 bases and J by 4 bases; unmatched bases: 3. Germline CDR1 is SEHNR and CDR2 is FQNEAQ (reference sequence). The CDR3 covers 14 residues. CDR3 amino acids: CASSPGTGGYGYTF. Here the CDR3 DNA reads TGTGCCAGCAGCCCCGGGACAGGGGGCTATGGCTACACCTTC.

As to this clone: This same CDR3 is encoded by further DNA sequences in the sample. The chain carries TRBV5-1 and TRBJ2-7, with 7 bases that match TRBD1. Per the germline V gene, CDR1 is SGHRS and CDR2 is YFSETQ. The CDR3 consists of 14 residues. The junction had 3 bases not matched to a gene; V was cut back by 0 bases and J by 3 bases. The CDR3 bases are TGCGCCAGCAGCTTGGTAGCAGGGGGCTACGAGCAGTACTTC. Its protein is CASSLVAGGYEQYF. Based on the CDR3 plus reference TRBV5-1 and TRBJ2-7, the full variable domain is KAGVTQTPRYLIKTRGQQVTLSCSPISGHRSVSWYQQTPGQGLQFLFEYFSETQRNKGNFPGRFSGRQFSNSRSEMNVSTLELGDSALYLCASSLVAGGYEQYFGPGTRLTVT.

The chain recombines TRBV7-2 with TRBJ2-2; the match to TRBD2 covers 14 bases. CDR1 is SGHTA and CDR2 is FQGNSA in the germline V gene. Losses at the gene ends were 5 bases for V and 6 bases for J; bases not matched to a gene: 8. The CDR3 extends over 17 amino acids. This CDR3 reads CASSIGGGLAGAGELFF. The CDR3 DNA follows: TGTGCCAGCAGCATAGGTGGGGGACTAGCGGGAGCCGGGGAGCTGTTTTTT. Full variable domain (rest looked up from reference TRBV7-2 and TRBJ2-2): GAGVSQSPSNKVTEKGKDVELRCDPISGHTALYWYRQSLGQGLEFLIYFQGNSAPDKSGLPSDRFSAERTGGSVSTLTIQRTQQEDSAVYLCASSIGGGLAGAGELFFGEGSRLTVL.

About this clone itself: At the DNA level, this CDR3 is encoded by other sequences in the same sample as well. CDR3 loop: CASSPSGRAYEQYF. The CDR3 DNA follows: TGTGCCAGCAGTCCCAGCGGGAGGGCCTACGAGCAGTACTTC. The chain joins TRBV7-3 to TRBJ2-7; 10 bases are a match to TRBD2. V dropped 6 bases and J dropped 2; count of bases not matched to a gene: 4. The CDR3 runs to 14 residues. The germline gives CDR1 SGHTA, CDR2 FQGTGA.